These 19 T cell receptor beta chains were sequenced from one sample in a study of human T cells and chemical hapten exposure. What the library attached to individual cDNA molecules were unique molecular identifiers. Each CDR3 protein is one row after TCRdb ran MiXCR on the reads. The sample shows a few thousand distinct CDR3 sequences, 55% of them seen only once. The treatment is: therapeutic diphenylcyclopropenone sensitization with weekly scalp DPC. This sample comprised whole blood, obtained before DPC sensitization or 2, 6, or about 24 weeks after (not recorded which). These receptor sequences come from an adult with alopecia areata. Some clones in this sample may be carry-over from other donors' samples. This table probably holds off-target reads from a library built for another chain.

This clonotype was counted between two and nine times. The chain recombines TRBV4-1 with TRBJ2-1; a weak D match, TRBD2 (6 bases). The CDR3 covers 16 residues. Trimming took off 0 bases at V and 0 bases at J, with 9 bases between the two ends. Germline CDR1 reads MGHRA; CDR2 reads YSYEKL. CDR3 sequence reads: CASSQDEGGSYNEQFF. As DNA, the CDR3 is TGCGCCAGCAGCCAAGATGAGGGAGGCTCCTACAATGAGCAGTTCTTC.

The chain carries TRBV7-2 and TRBJ2-6; the D gene could be TRBD1 or TRBD2 (5 bases each). Trimming pared 3 bases from V and 8 bases from J, leaving 11 bases between. Germline lookup yields CDR1 SGHTA and CDR2 FQGNSA. The CDR3 runs to 14 residues. The CDR3 bases are TGTGCCAGCAGCTTGACGGGACCGCCCAACGTCCTGACTTTC. This codes for CASSLTGPPNVLTF.

The chain is built from TRBV5-1 and TRBJ2-1; D is possibly TRBD1 or TRBD2 (5 bases each). Between the trimmed V and J ends, which lost 2 bases and 13 bases, there was a span of 10 bases. CDR3 length equals 11 residues. Germline V gene data show CDR1 as SGHRS and CDR2 as YFSETQ. DNA for the CDR3: TGCGCCAGCAGCTTCGGGACCCTTCAGTTCTTC. Translated, it gives CASSFGTLQFF.

V usage is TRBV28 and J usage is TRBJ2-3, with a possible D match to TRBD2 (6 bases). With 3 bases removed from V and 4 bases from J, the gap between germline ends came to 11 bases. Germline CDR1 reads MDHEN; CDR2 reads SYDVKM. The CDR3 is made up of 14 amino acids. CDR3 protein: CASSFTAGPDTQYF. The CDR3 bases are TGTGCCAGCAGTTTCACGGCGGGACCAGATACGCAGTATTTT.

This chain uses TRBV7-8 with TRBJ2-3; D remains ambiguous. CDR1 and CDR2 from the germline V gene are SGHVS and FQNEAQ. This CDR3 is built from 15 residues. V lost 0 bases and J lost 0, with 7 bases in between. The CDR3 sequence: CASSLAKTSTDTQYF. The CDR3 nucleotides are TGTGCCAGCAGCTTAGCGAAGACTAGCACAGATACGCAGTATTTT.

This clonotype has a handful of counts. The chain links TRBV5-4 to TRBJ2-2; the D gene is possibly TRBD1 (6 bases). This CDR3 spans 14 amino acids. The V end was cut by 0 bases, the J end by 4 bases, with 7 bases between. Germline V gene sequence: CDR1 SGHNT, CDR2 YYREEE (reference sequence). The CDR3 coding sequence is TGTGCCAGCAGCTTGGGGGACACCACCGGGGAGCTGTTTTTT. This gives the protein CASSLGDTTGELFF.

The chain links TRBV3-1 to TRBJ2-1; 9 bases align to TRBD2. V was clipped by 0 bases and J by 4 bases; unmatched bases: 10. This CDR3 has 18 amino acids. Germline V gene data show CDR1 as LGHDT and CDR2 as YNNKEL (reference sequence). The CDR3 spells CASSQEGRASGKYNEQFF. The CDR3 DNA follows: TGTGCCAGCAGCCAAGAGGGGAGGGCTAGCGGGAAGTACAATGAGCAGTTCTTC.

The chain links TRBV11-2 to TRBJ2-7; the D is unclear. The CDR3 consists of 12 residues. CDR1 is SGHAT and CDR2 is FQNNGV in the germline V gene. Trimming removed 0 bases from V and 6 bases from J, with 6 bases in between. CDR3 sequence: CASSLDLGEQYF. In DNA form, the CDR3 reads TGTGCCAGCAGCTTAGATTTGGGCGAGCAGTACTTC.

This CDR3 is CASSPRGLADTDTQYF. The DNA of the CDR3 is TGTGCCAGCAGCCCAAGAGGACTAGCGGACACAGATACGCAGTATTTT. J is TRBJ2-3 and V is TRBV28; 10 bases match TRBD2. CDR1 is MDHEN, CDR2 SYDVKM, per germline. The CDR3 runs to 16 residues. V dropped 6 bases and J dropped 2; count of bases not matched to a gene: 8.

This chain links TRBV7-8 with TRBJ2-3, with D uncertain. V was trimmed by 1 base and J by 2 bases, leaving 7 bases between them. Germline V gene sequence: CDR1 SGHVS, CDR2 FQNEAQ. CDR3 size: 14 residues. CDR3 residues: CASSLGVLTDTQYF. In nucleotides, the CDR3 is TGTGCCAGCAGCTTAGGGGTCCTCACAGATACGCAGTATTTT.

This clonotype was found a few times. V usage is TRBV11-2 and J usage is TRBJ2-2; D not resolved. This CDR3 has 14 amino acids. Trimming cost V 5 bases and J 2 bases, with 9 bases left between them. Germline CDR1 reads SGHAT; CDR2 reads FQNNGV. The CDR3 protein is CASSKTTNTGELFF. The CDR3 DNA is TGTGCCAGCAGCAAGACAACCAACACCGGGGAGCTGTTTTTT.

The rearrangement joins TRBV4-1 to TRBJ2-1; D uncertain. Trimming took off 0 bases at V and 0 bases at J, with 9 bases between the two ends. This CDR3 spans 16 amino acids. The germline V gene has CDR1 MGHRA and CDR2 YSYEKL. Written as DNA, the CDR3 is TGCGCCAGCAGCCAAGACGTGGGATTCTCCTACAATGAGCAGTTCTTC. Protein: CASSQDVGFSYNEQFF.

In this sample, this clonotype turned up a few times. The chain couples TRBV20-1 to TRBJ2-4, with D possibly TRBD2 on 5 matching bases. Trimming left V 6 bases short and J 1 base short, with 7 bases between. This CDR3 contains 12 residues. Germline CDR1 and CDR2: DFQATT and SNEGSKA (reference sequence). The CDR3: CSARGAKNIQYF. The CDR3 DNA sequence: TGCAGTGCCCGAGGGGCCAAAAACATTCAGTACTTC.

The chain couples TRBV20-1 to TRBJ2-1, with 9 bases fitting TRBD1. The CDR3 sequence is 14 residues long. Germline CDR1 and CDR2: DFQATT and SNEGSKA (reference sequence). Trimming cost V 2 bases and J 2 bases; bases outside gene matches: 1. The CDR3: CSARRTGAYNEQFF. DNA of the CDR3: TGCAGTGCTAGACGGACAGGGGCCTACAATGAGCAGTTCTTC.

The chain couples TRBV5-1 to TRBJ2-5, with 7 positions matching TRBD2. Trimming removed 0 bases from V and 1 base from J; junction bases left unmatched: 3. The length of the CDR3 is 15 residues. Germline loops: CDR1 SGHRS, CDR2 YFSETQ. Here the CDR3 reads CASSLAAGPQETQYF. The CDR3 DNA reads TGCGCCAGCAGCTTGGCAGCGGGGCCCCAAGAGACCCAGTACTTC.

This clonotype was counted once. The chain joins TRBV20-1 to TRBJ2-1, with D possibly being TRBD1 (6 bases). V was cut by 3 bases and J by 3 bases, with 21 bases left in between. Germline CDR1 DFQATT, CDR2 SNEGSKA (reference sequence). This CDR3 region has 17 residues. The CDR3: CSASDLVGQGNYNEQFF. The CDR3 nucleotides are TGCAGTGCTAGTGACTTGGTGGGGCAGGGGAACTACAATGAGCAGTTCTTC.

The chain carries TRBV3-1 and TRBJ2-7; D might be TRBD1 (6 bases). Germline V gives CDR1 LGHDT, CDR2 YNNKEL (reference sequence). This CDR3 spans 16 amino acids. V shed 1 base and J shed 7 bases, with 20 bases lying between them. The CDR3 reads CASSQVAGARSEEQYF. DNA for the CDR3: TGTGCCAGCAGCCAAGTCGCAGGGGCCCGTTCTGAGGAGCAGTACTTC.

This clonotype was observed a handful of times. The chain joins TRBV28 to TRBJ2-7; D remains ambiguous. V was pared by 2 bases and J by 0 bases, with 2 bases between. Germline-derived CDR1 and CDR2 are MDHEN and SYDVKM. The CDR3 runs to 12 residues. The CDR3 loop is CASSLPSYEQYF. The CDR3, as DNA: TGTGCCAGCAGTTTACCCTCCTACGAGCAGTACTTC.

This sequence joins TRBV5-1 and TRBJ2-3; 9 bases map to TRBD1. The V and J ends lost 4 bases and 5 bases, in that order; junction bases with no gene match: 5. The length of the CDR3 is 14 residues. Germline V gives CDR1 SGHRS, CDR2 YFSETQ. The CDR3 protein is CASSHGQGKDTQYF. CDR3 in DNA: TGCGCCAGCAGCCACGGACAGGGGAAAGATACGCAGTATTTT.